The 29 T cell receptor beta chains below all came from one sample that was sequenced in a study of shared clonotypes between healthy human individuals. Assay: immunoSEQ multiplex PCR; the TCRdb copy retains only in-frame clones and omits some. The sample shows 2 million to 3 million clones, roughly 93% of them seen only once. The source material was naive CD4+ T cells from PBMCs. Subset denoted: CD45RA+ positively selected. The origin of the receptors is a man between 18 and 29 years old in good health. Some clones in this sample may be carry-over from other donors' samples.

V and J are TRBV5-1 and TRBJ2-2, with D perhaps matching TRBD2 (7 bases). CDR1 SGHRS and CDR2 YFSETQ come from the germline V gene. The CDR3 is 15 residues long. The V gene lost 7 bases and the J gene lost 4 bases, with 17 bases spanning the gap. The CDR3 DNA reads as TGCGCCAGCGCTGGGGGGGGCGCGAGCACCGGGGAGCTGTTTTTT. It yields the protein CASAGGGASTGELFF.

The chain couples TRBV29-1 to TRBJ2-1; 10 bases fit TRBD1. V trimming: 4 bases; J trimming: 12 bases; junction bases outside the gene matches: 12. The germline V gene encodes CDR1 SQVTM and CDR2 ANQGSEA. The CDR3 sequence is 14 residues long. The CDR3 bases are TGCAGCGTTGGGACAGGGGGTCCTACAATGGGGCAGTTCTTC. Amino acids: CSVGTGGPTMGQFF.

V is TRBV7-2 and J is TRBJ2-1; 14 bases match TRBD2. With 6 bases clipped from V and 0 bases from J, the junction kept 10 bases outside the gene matches. The CDR3 is 19 residues long. The germline gives CDR1 SGHTA, CDR2 FQGNSA. The CDR3 DNA follows: TGTGCCAGCAGGCCAGCGGGACTAGCGGGAGTTAGCTCCTACAATGAGCAGTTCTTC. Translated, it gives CASRPAGLAGVSSYNEQFF. Full variable domain (outside the CDR3, taken from reference TRBV7-2 and TRBJ2-1): GAGVSQSPSNKVTEKGKDVELRCDPISGHTALYWYRQSLGQGLEFLIYFQGNSAPDKSGLPSDRFSAERTGGSVSTLTIQRTQQEDSAVYLCASRPAGLAGVSSYNEQFFGPGTRLTVL.

The rearrangement links TRBV15 to TRBJ2-3; 9 nucleotides agree with TRBD1. Germline V lookup: CDR1 LNHNV, CDR2 YYDKDF (reference sequence). J gave up 6 bases and V 8 bases, and 15 bases lay outside the gene matches. The CDR3 has 16 amino acids. The DNA for the CDR3 is TGTGCCACCGCGCTGGGGACAGGGCATGTAGTTGATACGCAGTATTTT. This gives the protein CATALGTGHVVDTQYF.

The rearrangement joins TRBV5-4 to TRBJ2-1, with 16 bases identical to TRBD2. Germline lookup yields CDR1 SGHNT and CDR2 YYREEE (reference sequence). Trimming cost V 4 bases and J 9 bases; bases outside gene matches: 4. CDR3 length equals 15 residues. DNA for the CDR3: TGTGCCAGCAGCGCGGGACTAGCGGGAGGGGTTGAGCAGTTCTTC. It specifies CASSAGLAGGVEQFF.

To note about this clone: Other nucleotide sequences in the sample specify the same CDR3. V and J are TRBV19 and TRBJ1-1; a possible D gene is TRBD1 (5 bases). V was clipped by 8 bases and J by 3 bases, with 7 bases between them. This CDR3 has 11 residues. Per the germline V gene, CDR1 is LNHDA and CDR2 is SQIVND (reference sequence). CDR3 region: CASLGDTEAFF. As DNA, the CDR3 is TGTGCCAGTTTGGGGGACACTGAAGCTTTCTTT.

This chain connects TRBV29-1 to TRBJ1-1, with D tentatively TRBD1 (6 bases). The germline V gene encodes CDR1 SQVTM and CDR2 ANQGSEA. The CDR3 is 15 amino acids. Trimming pared 4 bases from V and 0 bases from J, leaving 15 bases between. The CDR3 DNA follows: TGCAGCGTTGGTCGGGTCAGGGGATTGAACACTGAAGCTTTCTTT. This translates into CSVGRVRGLNTEAFF.

Concerning this clone: In the same sample, other DNA sequences code for this CDR3. The V gene is TRBV5-6, the J gene TRBJ2-5; D perhaps matches TRBD2 (6 bases). The germline V gene encodes CDR1 SGHDT and CDR2 YYEEEE. V lost 2 bases, J lost 3 bases, and 8 bases lay in between. The CDR3 is 13 residues long. Here the CDR3 reads CASSFGTEETQYF. The CDR3 region has the DNA TGTGCCAGCAGCTTCGGGACTGAAGAGACCCAGTACTTC.

The rearrangement links TRBV27 to TRBJ2-7, with 12 bases aligning to TRBD1. Trimming cost V 6 bases and J 6 bases; bases outside gene matches: 6. This CDR3 region has 14 residues. In germline, CDR1 is MNHEY, CDR2 SMNVEV (reference sequence). This CDR3 reads CASRPGQGAREQYF. The CDR3, as DNA: TGTGCCAGCAGACCGGGACAGGGGGCACGCGAGCAGTACTTC.

This clone was counted once. The identical CDR3 is also encoded by other nucleotide sequences in the sample. This rearrangement joins TRBV5-1 to TRBJ2-7; 7 bases align to TRBD1. V trimming: 0 bases; J trimming: 3 bases; junction bases outside the gene matches: 6. The CDR3 is made up of 15 amino acids. Germline assignment: CDR1 SGHRS and CDR2 YFSETQ. Here the CDR3 reads CASSLVGQVDYEQYF. CDR3 in DNA: TGCGCCAGCAGCTTGGTAGGACAGGTCGACTACGAGCAGTACTTC. The full variable domain, in which reference TRBV5-1 and TRBJ2-7 provide the parts outside the CDR3, is KAGVTQTPRYLIKTRGQQVTLSCSPISGHRSVSWYQQTPGQGLQFLFEYFSETQRNKGNFPGRFSGRQFSNSRSEMNVSTLELGDSALYLCASSLVGQVDYEQYFGPGTRLTVT.

The J gene is TRBJ2-3, the V gene TRBV7-2; D is unresolved. The CDR3 runs 16 residues. CDR1 SGHTA and CDR2 FQGNSA come from the germline V gene. The ends were cut back, 5 bases at V and 1 base at J, with 16 bases in the middle. The CDR3 sequence is CASSHGNSLRTDTQYF. CDR3 in DNA: TGTGCCAGCAGCCATGGGAATAGCTTGCGCACAGATACGCAGTATTTT.

The chain links TRBV6-5 to TRBJ2-7, with TRBD2 matching 8 bases. V trimming: 2 bases; J trimming: 3 bases; junction bases outside the gene matches: 6. The V gene's germline CDR1 is MNHEY and CDR2 SVGAGI. The CDR3 sequence is 15 residues long. The CDR3 sequence is CASSYPAGGLYEQYF. For the CDR3, the DNA is TGTGCCAGCAGTTACCCCGCGGGGGGACTCTACGAGCAGTACTTC.

Notes on this clone: The identical CDR3 is also encoded by other nucleotide sequences in the sample. The V and J genes are TRBV11-2 and TRBJ2-1; no clear D gene. There are 13 residues in the CDR3. V shed 1 base and J shed 7 bases, with 8 bases lying between them. Germline-derived CDR1 and CDR2 are SGHAT and FQNNGV. This CDR3 reads CASSLGLLNEQFF. For the CDR3, the DNA is TGTGCCAGCAGCTTAGGACTTCTTAATGAGCAGTTCTTC.

The chain links TRBV28 to TRBJ1-5; TRBD1 might be the D (6 bases). CDR3 length equals 16 residues. Germline CDR1 reads MDHEN; CDR2 reads SYDVKM. V dropped 6 bases and J dropped 5 bases, with 20 bases sitting between them. CDR3 region: CASSTFTGKRDQPQHF. The CDR3 DNA reads as TGTGCCAGCAGCACCTTTACAGGGAAGAGGGATCAGCCCCAGCATTTT.

The chain has TRBV19 and TRBJ2-7; D may be TRBD1 (5 bases). The V gene lost 3 bases and the J gene lost 0 bases, with 9 bases spanning the gap. CDR3 length: 14 amino acids. Per germline, CDR1 LNHDA and CDR2 SQIVND (reference sequence). The CDR3 bases are TGTGCCAGTAGTATGAGACAGACCTCCTACGAGCAGTACTTC. Its translation: CASSMRQTSYEQYF.

This clone was counted a single time. The chain has TRBV5-5 and TRBJ1-2; 10 bases are shared with TRBD1. Trimming at V came to 0 bases and at J to 6 bases, leaving 2 bases not matched to a gene. CDR3 length equals 14 residues. Germline CDR1 is SGHKS and CDR2 is YYEKEE (reference sequence). CDR3 protein: CASSLGGTGDGYTF. CDR3 sequence (DNA): TGTGCCAGCAGCTTGGGTGGGACAGGGGATGGCTACACCTTC. Based on the CDR3 plus reference TRBV5-5 and TRBJ1-2, the full variable domain is DAGVTQSPTHLIKTRGQQVTLRCSPISGHKSVSWYQQVLGQGPQFIFQYYEKEERGRGNFPDRFSARQFPNYSSELNVNALLLGDSALYLCASSLGGTGDGYTFGSGTRLTVV.

The chain couples TRBV9 to TRBJ2-2; TRBD2 matches 9 bases. CDR3 size: 16 residues. Germline-derived CDR1 and CDR2 are SGDLS and YYNGEE. V was clipped by 7 bases and J by 5 bases; unmatched bases: 12. For the CDR3, the DNA is TGTGCCAGCCACCGCTCGGCGGGAGGGCCGACCGGGGAGCTGTTTTTT. Amino acids: CASHRSAGGPTGELFF.

The J gene is TRBJ1-1, the V gene TRBV18; no reliable D call. From germline, CDR1 is KGHSH and CDR2 LQKENI. The CDR3 covers 13 residues. The ends were cut back, 2 bases at V and 4 bases at J, with 8 bases in the middle. The CDR3 reads CASSPSKATEAFF. CDR3 coding DNA: TGTGCCAGCTCACCAAGCAAGGCCACTGAAGCTTTCTTT. Complete variable domain (other parts from reference TRBV18 and TRBJ1-1): NAGVMQNPRHLVRRRGQEARLRCSPMKGHSHVYWYRQLPEEGLKFMVYLQKENIIDESGMPKERFSAEFPKEGPSILRIQQVVRGDSAAYFCASSPSKATEAFFGQGTRLTVV.

The chain combines TRBV27 with TRBJ2-5; the D gene is possibly TRBD1 (8 bases). The CDR3 is 13 amino acids. Germline-derived CDR1 and CDR2 are MNHEY and SMNVEV (reference sequence). The V and J ends lost 4 bases and 5 bases respectively, with 11 bases between them. CDR3 nucleotides: TGTGCCAGCAGTTCACAGGGGGGGGAGACCCAGTACTTC. Translated: CASSSQGGETQYF.

The V call is TRBV5-6, the J call TRBJ2-1, with 8 bases identical to TRBD1. With 3 bases clipped from V and 1 base from J, the junction kept 3 bases outside the gene matches. This CDR3 region has 15 residues. In germline, CDR1 is SGHDT, CDR2 YYEEEE. In nucleotides, the CDR3 is TGTGCCAGCAGCTCTGGGACAGGTTCCTACAATGAGCAGTTCTTC. Translation: CASSSGTGSYNEQFF.

The chain carries TRBV27 and TRBJ1-2; D call uncertain. V lost 5 bases, J lost 6 bases, and 10 bases lay in between. CDR3 length: 12 amino acids. From germline, CDR1 is MNHEY and CDR2 SMNVEV (reference sequence). For the CDR3, the DNA is TGTGCCAGCAGTACCCGGGGTAATGGCTACACCTTC. Translation: CASSTRGNGYTF.

The chain is built from TRBV29-1 and TRBJ2-5; 9 bases are shared with TRBD2. Near its end, the DNA agrees better with TRBJ2-7, so the J call may be wrong. Germline V gene sequence: CDR1 SQVTM, CDR2 ANQGSEA. The CDR3 spans 14 residues. Here the CDR3 reads CSVGQTSGLYEQYF. The CDR3 region has the DNA TGCAGCGTCGGTCAAACTAGCGGGCTCTACGAGCAGTACTTC.

This chain uses TRBV7-9 with TRBJ2-1; D not resolved. Germline V gene lookup returns CDR1 SEHNR and CDR2 FQNEAQ (reference sequence). The CDR3 consists of 13 residues. Deletions cut 8 bases from V and 0 bases from J, with 8 bases between. Written as DNA, the CDR3 is TGTGCCAGCGGGCGAAGCTCCTACAATGAGCAGTTCTTC. It codes for CASGRSSYNEQFF.

The genes are TRBV28 and TRBJ1-3; D perhaps matches TRBD1 (6 bases). Trimming shortened V by 10 bases and J by 4 bases, and 14 bases separated the two germline ends. Per the germline V gene, CDR1 is MDHEN and CDR2 is SYDVKM. This CDR3 comprises 13 residues. CDR3 coding DNA: TGTGCCACAGTGCGGACAGACGGAAACACCATATATTTT. Residues: CATVRTDGNTIYF. The entire variable domain, with the rest obtained from reference TRBV28 and TRBJ1-3, is as follows: DVKVTQSSRYLVKRTGEKVFLECVQDMDHENMFWYRQDPGLGLRLIYFSYDVKMKEKGDIPEGYSVSREKKERFSLILESASTNQTSMYLCATVRTDGNTIYFGEGSWLTVV.

V is TRBV4-1 and J is TRBJ2-7; D might be TRBD2 (6 bases). Germline CDR1 is MGHRA and CDR2 is YSYEKL. The V end lost 1 base, the J end lost 0 bases, and 19 bases lay between the germline ends. The CDR3 totals 18 residues. In DNA form, the CDR3 reads TGCGCCAGCAGCCAAGTATTGGGGGGTAGGACCAACTCCTACGAGCAGTACTTC. Translating gives CASSQVLGGRTNSYEQYF.

V is TRBV9 and J is TRBJ2-2; the match to TRBD1 covers 7 bases. V lost 4 bases to trimming and J lost 7 bases; unmatched junction nucleotides: 10. The CDR3 spans 15 residues. Germline assignment: CDR1 SGDLS and CDR2 YYNGEE. The CDR3 sequence: CASSTGAIRGGELFF. CDR3 DNA: TGTGCCAGCAGCACAGGGGCGATACGAGGCGGGGAGCTGTTTTTT.

The V call is TRBV19, the J call TRBJ2-6; possible D gene TRBD1, 5 bases. The V end lost 5 bases, the J end lost 0 bases, and 8 bases lay between the germline ends. CDR3 size: 15 residues. Per the germline V gene, CDR1 is LNHDA and CDR2 is SQIVND (reference sequence). For the CDR3, the DNA is TGTGCCAGTAGTCAGGGAAACTCTGGGGCCAACGTCCTGACTTTC. This translates into CASSQGNSGANVLTF.

The rearrangement links TRBV2 to TRBJ2-7, with 8 positions matching TRBD2. The junction had 8 bases not matched to a gene; V was cut back by 10 bases and J by 0 bases. CDR3 length: 14 residues. Germline V gives CDR1 SNHLY, CDR2 FYNNEI. The CDR3 loop reads CATQTSGYSYEQYF. The CDR3, as DNA: TGTGCCACTCAAACTAGCGGTTACTCCTACGAGCAGTACTTC.

This clone was seen only once. The CDR3 loop is CASSNLEGKGYEQYF. The CDR3 bases are TGTGCCAGCAGCAACCTAGAGGGGAAAGGGTACGAGCAGTACTTC. The chain carries TRBV6-5 and TRBJ2-7, with D perhaps given as TRBD1 or TRBD2 (5 bases each). Trimming removed 6 bases from V and 4 bases from J, with 19 bases in between. The CDR3 runs 15 residues. Germline loops: CDR1 MNHEY, CDR2 SVGAGI.